This record concerns one TCR beta chain sequence. Its antigen is still unknown. Germline values: CDR1 PRHDT, CDR2 FYEKMQ (reference sequence). V lost 0 bases and J 0 bases, leaving 2 bases between the germline ends. The CDR3 is 14 residues long. Single viable CD3+CD4+CD8-CD45RO+ cells were sorted as the memory CD4+ T cells. Serum IgG to CMV pp150, pp28, p38 and p52 defined serostatus. The data derive from a study of memory CD4+ T cells and cytomegalovirus serostatus. Study details: This sample comes from healthy Belgian adults, several CMV seropositive, roughly 22 seronegative.

Study-level points and caveats: Suggested: most of the CMV-linked TCR signature lies in CD4+ memory cells. About two fifths of the roughly 150 known CMV-associated TCRbeta sequences appeared in CD4+ memory.

This table comes from immunoSEQ multiplex PCR, and its TCRdb copy is limited to in-frame clones, with some not included. The repertoire holds under 80,000 clones, under 80% seen once, with around 2.6% in the top ten. Sequencing input: memory CD4+ T cells from blood. The rearrangement uses TRBV13 and TRBJ1-4; D is undetermined. This clonotype originated in an adult in good health and CMV-seropositive. The CDR3 DNA reads TGTGCCAGCAGCTTAGGGGCAACTAATGAAAAACTGTTTTTT. The encoded protein is CASSLGATNEKLFF.